These 24 T cell receptor beta chains originate from one sample sequenced in a study of blood T cell repertoires in COVID-19 (TCRdb year 2020). Library method: the immunoSEQ multiplex PCR assay. Entries here come from immuneACCESS through TCRdb and include only in-frame sequences with V and J called. Some clones fail to appear in such tables; in the studies checked, an unresolved V gene covers under half of the shortfall, and the cause of the remainder is unknown. In all, the sample holds about 190,000 clones, and around four fifths of those were seen once. Clones ranked in the top ten supply around 21% of the sample. Sequencing used peripheral blood. The source of these receptors is a human donor in a cohort sampled during active COVID-19.

This chain links TRBV7-2 with TRBJ2-2; 11 bases agree with TRBD2. Germline V lookup: CDR1 SGHTA, CDR2 FQGNSA. With 0 bases clipped from V and 5 bases from J, the junction kept 8 bases outside the gene matches. The CDR3 consists of 18 residues. As DNA, the CDR3 is TGTGCCAGCAGCTTAGCCCCGCTAGCGGGAGGATTGACCGGGGAGCTGTTTTTT. It yields the protein CASSLAPLAGGLTGELFF. The whole variable domain, filled in from reference TRBV7-2 and TRBJ2-2, reads GAGVSQSPSNKVTEKGKDVELRCDPISGHTALYWYRQSLGQGLEFLIYFQGNSAPDKSGLPSDRFSAERTGGSVSTLTIQRTQQEDSAVYLCASSLAPLAGGLTGELFFGEGSRLTVL.

The gene calls are TRBV25-1 and TRBJ1-6; weak D call: TRBD1 (5 bases). V was pared by 2 bases and J by 8 bases, with 10 bases between. From germline, CDR1 is MGHDK and CDR2 SYGVNS. There are 14 residues in the CDR3. The CDR3 loop reads CASSETGRHSPLHF. In DNA form, the CDR3 reads TGTGCCAGCAGTGAAACAGGCAGGCATTCACCCCTCCACTTT.

This clone has just a few counts. The V gene is TRBV3-1 (or the pseudogene TRBV3-2), the J gene TRBJ1-3, with no clear D. Germline CDR1 LGHDT, CDR2 YNNKEL (reference sequence). Between the trimmed V and J ends, which lost 3 bases and 0 bases, there was a span of 15 bases. The CDR3 is 17 residues long. CDR3 region: CASSQELPWISGNTIYF. The CDR3 bases are TGTGCCAGCAGCCAGGAACTACCATGGATCTCTGGAAACACCATATATTTT.

The chain joins TRBV21-1 to TRBJ1-4; the DNA was not used to check the table's D call, TRBD1. TRBV21-1 is a listed pseudogene. The CDR3 runs to 17 residues. The CDR3 DNA reads TGTGCCAGCAGCAAAGACCGTAAGGACAGGGGGGGGGAAAAACTGTTTTTT. Amino acids: CASSKDRKDRGGEKLFF.

The chain uses TRBV28 and TRBJ2-6; D gene ambiguous. The CDR3 sequence is 13 residues long. CDR1 is MDHEN, CDR2 SYDVKM, per germline. Trimming shortened V by 8 bases and J by 1 base, and 6 bases separated the two germline ends. DNA for the CDR3: TGTGCCAGCCTGTTATCTGGGGCCAACGTCCTGACTTTC. It encodes CASLLSGANVLTF. Looking up the rest from reference TRBV28 and TRBJ2-6 gives the full variable domain: DVKVTQSSRYLVKRTGEKVFLECVQDMDHENMFWYRQDPGLGLRLIYFSYDVKMKEKGDIPEGYSVSREKKERFSLILESASTNQTSMYLCASLLSGANVLTFGAGSRLTVL.

The chain uses TRBV19 and TRBJ2-3, with a weak D call TRBD2 (7 bases). Germline V CDR1 and CDR2: LNHDA, SQIVND (reference sequence). The CDR3 covers 13 residues. Deletions cut 8 bases from V and 3 bases from J, with 12 bases between. CDR3 amino acids: CASQGRGTDTQYF. The CDR3 DNA reads as TGTGCCAGTCAGGGGAGGGGGACAGATACGCAGTATTTT.

This chain links TRBV14 with TRBJ2-1, with a possible D match to TRBD1 (5 bases). CDR1 and CDR2 from the germline V gene are SGHDN and FVKESK. The CDR3 runs to 15 residues. Trimming took 3 bases from V and 3 from J, leaving 12 bases between them. CDR3 bases: TGTGCCAGCAGCCAGGATCAGGGCTACTACAATGAGCAGTTCTTC. Its translation is CASSQDQGYYNEQFF.

V is TRBV27 and J is TRBJ1-4, with D perhaps matching TRBD1 (5 bases). From germline, CDR1 is MNHEY and CDR2 SMNVEV (reference sequence). The ends were cut back, 2 bases at V and 2 bases at J, with 12 bases in the middle. The CDR3 contains 16 residues. In nucleotides, the CDR3 is TGTGCCAGCAGTTTACGGCCAGGACACACTAATGAAAAACTGTTTTTT. This gives the protein CASSLRPGHTNEKLFF.

The chain employs TRBV19 and TRBJ2-2; D ambiguous. The germline gives CDR1 LNHDA, CDR2 SQIVND (reference sequence). This CDR3 has 12 amino acids. V was shortened by 3 bases and J by 5 bases, with 4 bases between the two germline ends. The DNA for the CDR3 is TGTGCCAGTAGTATCTTTACCGGGGAGCTGTTTTTT. It encodes CASSIFTGELFF.

The table lists this clone with a few counts. This chain joins TRBV4-2 and TRBJ2-5; perhaps TRBD2 as D (5 bases). Germline assignment: CDR1 LGHNA and CDR2 YNFKEQ. This CDR3 region has 13 residues. V dropped 6 bases and J dropped 5 bases, with 13 bases sitting between them. The CDR3 bases are TGTGCCAGCAGGGATCCCGGAGGCGAGACCCAGTACTTC. It encodes CASRDPGGETQYF.

The chain uses TRBV18 and TRBJ1-1; tentatively, D is TRBD1 (5 bases). The CDR3 totals 15 residues. From germline, CDR1 is KGHSH and CDR2 LQKENI. V gave up 1 base and J gave up 0 bases, with 9 bases separating them. This CDR3 is CASSPRQPLNTEAFF. CDR3 nucleotides: TGTGCCAGCTCACCACGACAGCCTTTGAACACTGAAGCTTTCTTT.

The rearrangement joins TRBV15 to TRBJ2-5, with TRBD2 as a possible D gene (6 bases). V was clipped by 5 bases and J by 1 base, with 11 bases between them. The germline CDR1 and CDR2 sequences are LNHNV and YYDKDF (reference sequence). The CDR3 has 14 residues. The CDR3 bases are TGTGCCACCAGCCTGACTAGTCTCCAAGAGACCCAGTACTTC. It yields the protein CATSLTSLQETQYF. The complete variable domain, with remaining parts taken from reference TRBV15 and TRBJ2-5, reads DAMVIQNPRYQVTQFGKPVTLSCSQTLNHNVMYWYQQKSSQAPKLLFHYYDKDFNNEADTPDNFQSRRPNTSFCFLDIRSPGLGDTAMYLCATSLTSLQETQYFGPGTRLLVL.

This clone was observed at least ten times. V usage is TRBV4-1 and J usage is TRBJ1-2; possibly TRBD1 for D (6 bases). The ends were cut back, 3 bases at V and 6 bases at J, with 23 bases in the middle. The CDR3 consists of 17 residues. The germline V gene encodes CDR1 MGHRA and CDR2 YSYEKL. The CDR3 sequence is CASSQARDNRFMDGYTF. The CDR3 bases are TGCGCCAGCAGCCAGGCCCGGGACAACCGCTTTATGGATGGCTACACCTTC.

The chain employs TRBV28 and TRBJ2-5, with 10 bases fitting TRBD2. Per the germline V gene, CDR1 is MDHEN and CDR2 is SYDVKM. V shed 7 bases and J 5 bases; nucleotides not matched to a gene: 7. The CDR3 contains 14 residues. The CDR3 reads CASTSSGGWETQYF. CDR3 nucleotides: TGTGCCAGCACGTCTAGCGGGGGTTGGGAGACCCAGTACTTC.

This chain links TRBV2 with TRBJ1-5; 8 nucleotides line up with TRBD1. The CDR3 is made up of 14 amino acids. Unmatched junction bases numbered 5, after V lost 6 bases and J lost 4 bases. In germline, CDR1 is SNHLY, CDR2 FYNNEI. CDR3 sequence: CASSQRQGNQPQHF. The DNA for the CDR3 is TGTGCCAGCAGCCAACGACAGGGGAATCAGCCCCAGCATTTT.

The chain recombines TRBV4-1 with TRBJ1-1; D possibly corresponds to TRBD1 (5 bases). The CDR3 contains 15 residues. Trimming cost V 2 bases and J 5 bases, with 15 bases left between them. CDR1 is MGHRA, CDR2 YSYEKL, per germline. The CDR3: CASSQLRARGTEAFF. CDR3 nucleotide sequence: TGCGCCAGCAGCCAACTTCGGGCGCGGGGGACTGAAGCTTTCTTT.

A single count supports this clone. The V and J genes are TRBV5-1 and TRBJ2-3; 8 bases are a match to TRBD2. J was trimmed by 2 bases and V by 4 bases; bases with no gene match: 9. CDR1 is SGHRS and CDR2 is YFSETQ in the germline V gene. The CDR3 sequence is 16 residues long. The CDR3 loop is CASSRGLAGFTDTQYF. The CDR3, as DNA: TGCGCCAGCAGCCGGGGCCTAGCGGGTTTCACAGATACGCAGTATTTT. The full variable domain, with the rest looked up from reference TRBV5-1 and TRBJ2-3, is KAGVTQTPRYLIKTRGQQVTLSCSPISGHRSVSWYQQTPGQGLQFLFEYFSETQRNKGNFPGRFSGRQFSNSRSEMNVSTLELGDSALYLCASSRGLAGFTDTQYFGPGTRLTVL.

J is TRBJ2-5 and V is TRBV28; 7 bases are a match to TRBD1. CDR3 size: 15 residues. Germline values: CDR1 MDHEN, CDR2 SYDVKM. V was clipped by 5 bases and J by 5 bases; unmatched bases: 11. CDR3 region: CASSLTGDRDETQYF. The CDR3 DNA follows: TGTGCCAGCAGTCTTACAGGGGATCGGGACGAGACCCAGTACTTC.

The chain employs TRBV27 and TRBJ2-5; no firm D call. V shed 3 bases and J shed 2 bases, with 7 bases lying between them. Germline loops: CDR1 MNHEY, CDR2 SMNVEV (reference sequence). This CDR3 is built from 13 residues. CDR3 in amino acids: CASSFAYQETQYF. In nucleotides, the CDR3 is TGTGCCAGCAGTTTTGCGTATCAAGAGACCCAGTACTTC.

V usage is TRBV9 and J usage is TRBJ1-2, with a tentative D call TRBD1 (5 bases). Trimming took off 0 bases at V and 4 bases at J, with 13 bases between the two ends. The CDR3 loop spans 15 amino acids. Germline V gene data show CDR1 as SGDLS and CDR2 as YYNGEE. The CDR3 reads CASSVEGTGPYGYTF. In nucleotides, the CDR3 is TGTGCCAGCAGCGTAGAAGGAACAGGCCCCTATGGCTACACCTTC. Variable domain in full (rest from reference TRBV9 and TRBJ1-2): DSGVTQTPKHLITATGQRVTLRCSPRSGDLSVYWYQQSLDQGLQFLIQYYNGEERAKGNILERFSAQQFPDLHSELNLSSLELGDSALYFCASSVEGTGPYGYTFGSGTRLTVV.

The V and J genes are TRBV11-2 and TRBJ2-5, with 9 bases fitting TRBD2. Trimming at V came to 3 bases and at J to 4 bases, leaving 9 bases not matched to a gene. The CDR3 has 16 residues. CDR1 and CDR2 (germline): SGHAT, FQNNGV. The CDR3 loop is CASSLTGGRAAETQYF. In DNA, the CDR3 is TGTGCCAGCAGCTTGACGGGCGGGAGGGCCGCAGAGACCCAGTACTTC.

The CDR3 DNA follows: TGTGCCAGCAGCGGCTTTCTTGGACTAGCGGGACTTCATTACGAGCAGTACTTC. Translation: CASSGFLGLAGLHYEQYF. V gene TRBV5-8 combines with J gene TRBJ2-7, with TRBD2 matching over 12 bases. The CDR3 length is 18 residues. Looked up from germline, CDR1 is SGHTS and CDR2 is YDEGEE. V shed 4 bases and J 4 bases; nucleotides not matched to a gene: 15.

The V call is TRBV6-1, the J call TRBJ1-2; D may be TRBD1 (5 bases). CDR1 is MNHNS and CDR2 is SASEGT in the germline V gene. The CDR3 is 15 amino acids. Trimming shortened V by 3 bases and J by 4 bases, and 15 bases separated the two germline ends. CDR3 bases: TGTGCCAGCAGTGATATACGCGGGACCCCCTATGGCTACACCTTC. Translating it yields CASSDIRGTPYGYTF.

V gene TRBV10-3 combines with J gene TRBJ2-1, with 13 positions matching TRBD2. CDR3 length: 16 amino acids. Germline V lookup: CDR1 ENHRY, CDR2 SYGVKD. V trimming: 4 bases; J trimming: 4 bases; junction bases outside the gene matches: 4. In DNA, the CDR3 is TGTGCCATCAGTGGGACTAGCGGGAGTAGTTACAATGAGCAGTTCTTC. Translation: CAISGTSGSSYNEQFF.